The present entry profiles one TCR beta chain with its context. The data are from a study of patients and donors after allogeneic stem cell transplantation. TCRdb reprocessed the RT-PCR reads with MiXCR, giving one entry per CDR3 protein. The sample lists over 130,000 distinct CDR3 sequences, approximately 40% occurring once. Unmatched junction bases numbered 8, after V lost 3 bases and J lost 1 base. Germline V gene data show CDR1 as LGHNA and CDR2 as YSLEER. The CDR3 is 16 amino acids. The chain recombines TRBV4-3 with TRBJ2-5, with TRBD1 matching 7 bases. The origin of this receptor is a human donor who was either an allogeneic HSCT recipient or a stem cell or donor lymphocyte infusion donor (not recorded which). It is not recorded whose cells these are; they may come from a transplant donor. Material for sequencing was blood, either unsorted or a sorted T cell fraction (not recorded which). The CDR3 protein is CASSHDQQGIQETQYF. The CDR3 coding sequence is TGCGCCAGCAGCCATGACCAACAGGGGATCCAAGAGACCCAGTACTTC.